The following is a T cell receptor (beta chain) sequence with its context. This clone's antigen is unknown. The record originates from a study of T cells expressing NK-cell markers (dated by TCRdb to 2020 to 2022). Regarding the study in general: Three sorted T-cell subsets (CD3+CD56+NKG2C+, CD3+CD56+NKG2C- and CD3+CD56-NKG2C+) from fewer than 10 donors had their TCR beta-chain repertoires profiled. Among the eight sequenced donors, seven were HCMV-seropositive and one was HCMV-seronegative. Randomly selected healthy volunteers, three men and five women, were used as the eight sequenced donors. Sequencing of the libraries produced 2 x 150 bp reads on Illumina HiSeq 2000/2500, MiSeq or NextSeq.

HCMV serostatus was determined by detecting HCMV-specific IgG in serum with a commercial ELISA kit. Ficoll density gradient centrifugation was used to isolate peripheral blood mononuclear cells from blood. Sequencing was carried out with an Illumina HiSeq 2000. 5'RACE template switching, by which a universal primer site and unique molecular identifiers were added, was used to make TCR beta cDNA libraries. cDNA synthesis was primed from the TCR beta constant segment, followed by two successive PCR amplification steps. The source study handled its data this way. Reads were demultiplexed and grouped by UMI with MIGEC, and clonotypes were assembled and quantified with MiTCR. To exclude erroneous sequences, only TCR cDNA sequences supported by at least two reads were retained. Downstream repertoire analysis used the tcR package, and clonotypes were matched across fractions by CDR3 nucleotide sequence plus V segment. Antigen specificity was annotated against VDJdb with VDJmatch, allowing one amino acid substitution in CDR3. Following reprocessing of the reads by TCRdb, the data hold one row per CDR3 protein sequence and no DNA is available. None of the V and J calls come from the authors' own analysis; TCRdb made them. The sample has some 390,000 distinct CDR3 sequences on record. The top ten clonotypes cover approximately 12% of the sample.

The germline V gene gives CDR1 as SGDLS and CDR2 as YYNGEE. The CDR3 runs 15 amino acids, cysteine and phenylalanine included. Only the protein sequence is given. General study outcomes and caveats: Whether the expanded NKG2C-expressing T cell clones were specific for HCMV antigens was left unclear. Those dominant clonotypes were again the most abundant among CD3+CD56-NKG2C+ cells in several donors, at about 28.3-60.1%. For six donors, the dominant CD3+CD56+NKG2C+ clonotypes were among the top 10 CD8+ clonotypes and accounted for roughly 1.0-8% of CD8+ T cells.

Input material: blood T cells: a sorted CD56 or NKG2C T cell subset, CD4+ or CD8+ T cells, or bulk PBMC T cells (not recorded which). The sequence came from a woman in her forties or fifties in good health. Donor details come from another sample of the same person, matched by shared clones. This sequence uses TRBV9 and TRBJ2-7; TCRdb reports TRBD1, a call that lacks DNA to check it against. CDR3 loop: CASSVGDRSIYEQYF.